This T cell receptor beta chain was profiled in a study of blood T cell repertoires in COVID-19. Study-wide background: The cDNA or gDNA used as material had been derived from T cells, B-cell-depleted T cells, or PBMCs.

V shed 7 bases and J 6 bases; nucleotides not matched to a gene: 8. CDR3 length equals 14 residues. CDR1 and CDR2 (germline): MNHEY, SVGAGI. Authors' analysis steps: Amplification of reference gene primers was used by the study to estimate nucleated cell counts. Data came from immunoSEQ multiplex PCR; TCRdb stores just in-frame clones and leaves some out. D and trimming come from the DNA, and the V and J calls and clone size come from that table. Altogether around 260,000 clones are present, around 86% being singletons, with the ten largest covering about 1.4%. V and J are TRBV6-5 and TRBJ1-4, with 7 bases lining up with TRBD1. This receptor was obtained from a woman in her 40s who had recovered from COVID-19. The sequenced sample consisted of peripheral blood. Here the CDR3 DNA reads TGTGCCAGCACCCCCAGGGGGGCATATGAAAAACTGTTTTTT. Amino acid sequence: CASTPRGAYEKLFF.